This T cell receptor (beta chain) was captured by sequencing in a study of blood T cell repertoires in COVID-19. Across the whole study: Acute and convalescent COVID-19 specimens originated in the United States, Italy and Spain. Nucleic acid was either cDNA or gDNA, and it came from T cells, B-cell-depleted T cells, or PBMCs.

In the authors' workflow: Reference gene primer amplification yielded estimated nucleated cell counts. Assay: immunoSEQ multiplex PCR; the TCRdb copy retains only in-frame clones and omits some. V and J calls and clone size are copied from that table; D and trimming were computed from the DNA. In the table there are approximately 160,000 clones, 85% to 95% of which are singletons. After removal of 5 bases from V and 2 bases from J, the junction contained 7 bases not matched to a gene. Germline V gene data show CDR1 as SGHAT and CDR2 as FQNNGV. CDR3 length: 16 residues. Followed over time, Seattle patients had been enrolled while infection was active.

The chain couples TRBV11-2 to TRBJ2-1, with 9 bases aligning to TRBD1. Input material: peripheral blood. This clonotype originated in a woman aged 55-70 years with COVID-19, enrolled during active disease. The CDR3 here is CASSPTGTGTYNEQFF. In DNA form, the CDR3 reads TGTGCCAGCAGCCCAACCGGGACAGGGACCTACAATGAGCAGTTCTTC.